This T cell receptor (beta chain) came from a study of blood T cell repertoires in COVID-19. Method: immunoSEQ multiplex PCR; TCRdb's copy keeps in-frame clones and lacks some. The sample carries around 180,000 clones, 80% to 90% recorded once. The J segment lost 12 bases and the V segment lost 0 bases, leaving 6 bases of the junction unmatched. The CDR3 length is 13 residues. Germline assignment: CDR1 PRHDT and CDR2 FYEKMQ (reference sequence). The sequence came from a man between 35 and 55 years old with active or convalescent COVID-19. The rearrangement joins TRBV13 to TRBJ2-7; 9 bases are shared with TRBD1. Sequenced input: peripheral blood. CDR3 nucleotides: TGTGCCAGCAGCTTAGGACAGGGGGCTATAAGGTACTTC. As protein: CASSLGQGAIRYF.